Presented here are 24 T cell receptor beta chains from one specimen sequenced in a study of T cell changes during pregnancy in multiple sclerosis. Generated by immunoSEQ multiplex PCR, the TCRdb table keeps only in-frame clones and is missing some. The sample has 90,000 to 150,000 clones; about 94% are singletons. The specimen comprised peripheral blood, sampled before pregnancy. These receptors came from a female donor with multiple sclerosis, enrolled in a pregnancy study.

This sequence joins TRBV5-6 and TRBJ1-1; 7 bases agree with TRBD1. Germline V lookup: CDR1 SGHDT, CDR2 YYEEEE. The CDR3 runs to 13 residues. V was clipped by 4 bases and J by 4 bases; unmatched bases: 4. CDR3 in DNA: TGTGCCAGCAGCGCAACAGGGGTCACTGAAGCTTTCTTT. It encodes CASSATGVTEAFF.

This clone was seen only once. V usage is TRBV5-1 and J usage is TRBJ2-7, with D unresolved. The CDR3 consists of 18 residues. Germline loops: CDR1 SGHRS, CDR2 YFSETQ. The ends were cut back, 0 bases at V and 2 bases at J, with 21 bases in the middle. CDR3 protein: CASSLAPPSNLETYEQYF. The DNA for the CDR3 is TGCGCCAGCAGCTTGGCCCCCCCGAGCAACTTGGAGACCTACGAGCAGTACTTC.

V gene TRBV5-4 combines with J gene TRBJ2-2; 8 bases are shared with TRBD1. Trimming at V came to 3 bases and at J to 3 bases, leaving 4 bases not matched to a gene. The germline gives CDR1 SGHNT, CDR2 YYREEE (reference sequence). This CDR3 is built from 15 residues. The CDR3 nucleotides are TGTGCCAGCAGCTACAGGGGGGCTCACACCGGGGAGCTGTTTTTT. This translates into CASSYRGAHTGELFF.

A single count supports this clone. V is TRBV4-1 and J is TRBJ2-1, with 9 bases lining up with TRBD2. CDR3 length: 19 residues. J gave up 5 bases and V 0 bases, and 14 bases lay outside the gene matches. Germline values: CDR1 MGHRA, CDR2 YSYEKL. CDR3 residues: CASSQDRASGALGDNEQFF. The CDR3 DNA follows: TGCGCCAGCAGCCAAGATAGGGCTAGCGGGGCCCTCGGGGACAATGAGCAGTTCTTC.

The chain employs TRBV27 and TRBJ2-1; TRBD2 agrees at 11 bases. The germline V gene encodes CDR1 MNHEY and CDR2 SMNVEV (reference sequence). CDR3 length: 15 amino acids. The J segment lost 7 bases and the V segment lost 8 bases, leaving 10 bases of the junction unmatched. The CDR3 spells CASYPSGRLGNEQFF. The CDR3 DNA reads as TGTGCCAGCTACCCTAGCGGGAGGCTAGGGAATGAGCAGTTCTTC.

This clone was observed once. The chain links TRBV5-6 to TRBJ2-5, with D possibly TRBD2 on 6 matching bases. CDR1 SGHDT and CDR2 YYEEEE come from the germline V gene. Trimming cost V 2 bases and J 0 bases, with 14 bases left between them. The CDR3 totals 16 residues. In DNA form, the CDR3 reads TGTGCCAGCAGCTTTGGGGGGAGGACCTACCAAGAGACCCAGTACTTC. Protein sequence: CASSFGGRTYQETQYF.

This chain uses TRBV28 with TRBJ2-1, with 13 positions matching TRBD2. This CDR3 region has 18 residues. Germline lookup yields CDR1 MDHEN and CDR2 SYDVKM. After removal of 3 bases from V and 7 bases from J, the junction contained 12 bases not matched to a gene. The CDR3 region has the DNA TGTGCCAGCAGTTTTCCCCTTCGGACTAGCGGGAGAGGAAATGAGCAGTTCTTC. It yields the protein CASSFPLRTSGRGNEQFF.

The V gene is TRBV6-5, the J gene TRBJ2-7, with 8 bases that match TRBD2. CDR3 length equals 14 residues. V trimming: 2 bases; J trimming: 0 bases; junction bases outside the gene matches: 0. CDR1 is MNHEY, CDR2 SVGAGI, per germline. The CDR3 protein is CASSYGTSSYEQYF. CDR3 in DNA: TGTGCCAGCAGTTACGGGACTAGCTCCTACGAGCAGTACTTC.

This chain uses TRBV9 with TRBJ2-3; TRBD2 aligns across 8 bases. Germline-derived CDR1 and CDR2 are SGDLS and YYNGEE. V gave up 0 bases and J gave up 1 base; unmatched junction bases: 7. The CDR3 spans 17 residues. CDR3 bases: TGTGCCAGCAGCGTAGAATTGGAGCGGGGGCGCACAGATACGCAGTATTTT. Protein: CASSVELERGRTDTQYF.

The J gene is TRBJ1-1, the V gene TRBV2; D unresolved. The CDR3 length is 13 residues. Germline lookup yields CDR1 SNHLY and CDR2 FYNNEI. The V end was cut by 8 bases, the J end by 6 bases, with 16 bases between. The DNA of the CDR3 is TGTGCCAGCCCAGAGGGAAGGAGCTCTGAAGCTTTCTTT. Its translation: CASPEGRSSEAFF.

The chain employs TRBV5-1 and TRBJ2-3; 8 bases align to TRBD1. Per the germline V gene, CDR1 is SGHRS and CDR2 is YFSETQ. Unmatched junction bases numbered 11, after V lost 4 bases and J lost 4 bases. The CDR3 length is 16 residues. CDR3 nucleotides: TGCGCCAGCAGCCCGATCAGGACAGGGACGCCAGATACGCAGTATTTT. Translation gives CASSPIRTGTPDTQYF. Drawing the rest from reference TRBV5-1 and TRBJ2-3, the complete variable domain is KAGVTQTPRYLIKTRGQQVTLSCSPISGHRSVSWYQQTPGQGLQFLFEYFSETQRNKGNFPGRFSGRQFSNSRSEMNVSTLELGDSALYLCASSPIRTGTPDTQYFGPGTRLTVL.

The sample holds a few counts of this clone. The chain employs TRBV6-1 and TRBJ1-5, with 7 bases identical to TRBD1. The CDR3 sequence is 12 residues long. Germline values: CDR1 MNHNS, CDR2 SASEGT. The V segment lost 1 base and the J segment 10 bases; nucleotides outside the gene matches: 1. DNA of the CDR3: TGTGCCAGCAGTGAAGGGACAGGCCCCCAGCATTTT. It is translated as CASSEGTGPQHF.

DNA for the CDR3: TGTGCCAGCAGTTTAGGAGGTAGCGGGGTGTACCAAGAGACCCAGTACTTC. As protein: CASSLGGSGVYQETQYF. The J gene is TRBJ2-5, the V gene TRBV28, with 8 bases that match TRBD2. The germline gives CDR1 MDHEN, CDR2 SYDVKM. The length of the CDR3 is 17 residues. The V gene end was trimmed by 2 bases and the J gene end by 0 bases; junction bases not matched to a gene: 8.

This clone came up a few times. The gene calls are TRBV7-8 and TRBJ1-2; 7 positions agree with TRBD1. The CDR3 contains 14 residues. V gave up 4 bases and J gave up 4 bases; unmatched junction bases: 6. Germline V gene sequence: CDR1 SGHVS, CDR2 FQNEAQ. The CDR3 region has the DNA TGTGCCAGCAGCTGGTTGAGGACAGGCTATGGCTACACCTTC. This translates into CASSWLRTGYGYTF.

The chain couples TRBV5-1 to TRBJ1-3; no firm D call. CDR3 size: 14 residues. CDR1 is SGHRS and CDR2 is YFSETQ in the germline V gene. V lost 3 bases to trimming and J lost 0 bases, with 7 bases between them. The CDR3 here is CASSSAASGNTIYF. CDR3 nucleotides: TGCGCCAGCAGCTCGGCGGCCTCTGGAAACACCATATATTTT. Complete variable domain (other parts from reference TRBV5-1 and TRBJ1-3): KAGVTQTPRYLIKTRGQQVTLSCSPISGHRSVSWYQQTPGQGLQFLFEYFSETQRNKGNFPGRFSGRQFSNSRSEMNVSTLELGDSALYLCASSSAASGNTIYFGEGSWLTVV.

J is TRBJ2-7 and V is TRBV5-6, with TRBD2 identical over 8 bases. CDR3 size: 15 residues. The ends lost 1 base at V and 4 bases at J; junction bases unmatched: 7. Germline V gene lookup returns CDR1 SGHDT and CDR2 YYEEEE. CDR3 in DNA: TGTGCCAGCAGCTTGTTACGGGGGGGGCCGTACGAGCAGTACTTC. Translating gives CASSLLRGGPYEQYF.

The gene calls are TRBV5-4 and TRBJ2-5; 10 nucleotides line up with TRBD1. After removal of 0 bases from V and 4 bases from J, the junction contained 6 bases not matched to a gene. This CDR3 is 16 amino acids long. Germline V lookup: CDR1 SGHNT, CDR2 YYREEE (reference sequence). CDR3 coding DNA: TGTGCCAGCAGCTTGGTGACAGGGGGCTTAGGAGAGACCCAGTACTTC. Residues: CASSLVTGGLGETQYF.

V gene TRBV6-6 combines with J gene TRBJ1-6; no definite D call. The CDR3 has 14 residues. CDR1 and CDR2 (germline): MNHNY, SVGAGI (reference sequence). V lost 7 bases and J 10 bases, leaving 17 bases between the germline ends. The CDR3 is CASNYEEGGSPLHF. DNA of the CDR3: TGTGCCAGCAATTATGAAGAAGGCGGGTCACCCCTCCACTTT.

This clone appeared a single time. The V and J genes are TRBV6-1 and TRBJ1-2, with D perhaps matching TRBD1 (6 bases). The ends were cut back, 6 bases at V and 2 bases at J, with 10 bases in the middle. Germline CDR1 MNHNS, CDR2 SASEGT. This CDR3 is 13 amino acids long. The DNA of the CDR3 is TGTGCCAGCAGGCGACAGGAAAACTATGGCTACACCTTC. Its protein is CASRRQENYGYTF.

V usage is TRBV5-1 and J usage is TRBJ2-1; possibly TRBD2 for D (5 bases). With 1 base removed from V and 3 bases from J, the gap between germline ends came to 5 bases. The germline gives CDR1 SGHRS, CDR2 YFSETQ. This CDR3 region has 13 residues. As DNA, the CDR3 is TGCGCCAGCAGCTTGACTAGCTACAATGAGCAGTTCTTC. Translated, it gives CASSLTSYNEQFF.

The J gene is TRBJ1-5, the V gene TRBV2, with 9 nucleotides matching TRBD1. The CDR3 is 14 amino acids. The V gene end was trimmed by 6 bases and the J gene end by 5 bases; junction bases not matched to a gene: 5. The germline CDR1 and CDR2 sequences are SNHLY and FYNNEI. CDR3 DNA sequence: TGTGCCAGCAGCTACAGGGGGCGAGATCAGCCCCAGCATTTT. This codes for CASSYRGRDQPQHF. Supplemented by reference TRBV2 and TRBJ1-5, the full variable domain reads EPEVTQTPSHQVTQMGQEVILRCVPISNHLYFYWYRQILGQKVEFLVSFYNNEISEKSEIFDDQFSVERPDGSNFTLKIRSTKLEDSAMYFCASSYRGRDQPQHFGDGTRLSIL.

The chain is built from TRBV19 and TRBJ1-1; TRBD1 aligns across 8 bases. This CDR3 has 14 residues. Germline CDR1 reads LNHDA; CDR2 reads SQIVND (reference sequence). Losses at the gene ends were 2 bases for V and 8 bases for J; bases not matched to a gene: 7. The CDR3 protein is CASSIRGDRIEAFF. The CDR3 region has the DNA TGTGCCAGTAGTATAAGGGGGGACAGGATCGAAGCTTTCTTT. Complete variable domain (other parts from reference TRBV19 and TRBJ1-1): DGGITQSPKYLFRKEGQNVTLSCEQNLNHDAMYWYRQDPGQGLRLIYYSQIVNDFQKGDIAEGYSVSREKKESFPLTVTSAQKNPTAFYLCASSIRGDRIEAFFGQGTRLTVV.

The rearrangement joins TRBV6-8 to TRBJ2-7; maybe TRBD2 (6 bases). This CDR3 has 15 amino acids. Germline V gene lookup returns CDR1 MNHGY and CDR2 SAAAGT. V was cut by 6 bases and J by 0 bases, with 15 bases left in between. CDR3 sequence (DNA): TGTGCCAGCAGCTACGACGGGACTTGCTCCTACGAGCAGTACTTC. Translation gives CASSYDGTCSYEQYF.

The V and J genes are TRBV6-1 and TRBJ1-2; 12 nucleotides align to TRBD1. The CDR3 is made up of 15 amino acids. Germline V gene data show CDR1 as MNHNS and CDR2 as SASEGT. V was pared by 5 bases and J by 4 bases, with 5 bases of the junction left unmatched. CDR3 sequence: CASSSGQGAPYGYTF. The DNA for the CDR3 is TGTGCCAGCAGTTCGGGACAGGGGGCACCCTATGGCTACACCTTC.